The 8 T cell receptor beta chains presented below share a single source sample, sequenced in a study of T cell responses to AZD1222 COVID-19 vaccine. Some clones are missing from TCRdb's copy, which holds only in-frame ones; the method was immunoSEQ multiplex PCR. The sample contains 100,000 to 150,000 clones, about nine tenths of which appear only once. The material was peripheral blood, obtained on day 0 of AZD1222 vaccination. These receptors came from an adult in good health.

The chain combines TRBV5-1 with TRBJ2-1; 10 nucleotides align to TRBD2. The CDR3 has 16 residues. Germline-derived CDR1 and CDR2 are SGHRS and YFSETQ. V shed 4 bases, J shed 2 bases, and the junction held 6 bases outside the gene matches. The CDR3 loop is CASSPRSGGTYNEQFF. In DNA, the CDR3 is TGCGCCAGCAGCCCACGTAGCGGGGGGACCTACAATGAGCAGTTCTTC.

V is TRBV18 and J is TRBJ1-1; D not certain. This CDR3 is built from 15 residues. Germline V gives CDR1 KGHSH, CDR2 LQKENI. V shed 6 bases and J shed 4 bases, with 18 bases lying between them. The CDR3 DNA reads TGTGCCAGCTCCCCGGGTCGGGTTAGAGCCACTGAAGCTTTCTTT. Translation: CASSPGRVRATEAFF.

The chain joins TRBV6-2 or TRBV6-3 to TRBJ1-5; perhaps TRBD1 as D (5 bases). From germline, CDR1 is MNHEY and CDR2 SVGEGT. The germline V and J ends were trimmed by 2 bases and 4 bases, with 15 bases remaining between them. The CDR3 totals 16 residues. CDR3 in amino acids: CASSYVQGSGNQPQHF. CDR3 coding DNA: TGTGCCAGCAGTTACGTTCAGGGATCGGGAAATCAGCCCCAGCATTTT.

This chain uses TRBV30 with TRBJ1-1, with D tentatively TRBD1 (5 bases). CDR3 length equals 13 residues. Germline values: CDR1 GTSNPN, CDR2 SVGIG (reference sequence). V lost 2 bases, J lost 0 bases, and 7 bases lay in between. CDR3 sequence: CAWSQGMNTEAFF. The CDR3 region has the DNA TGTGCCTGGAGTCAGGGTATGAACACTGAAGCTTTCTTT.

The genes are TRBV6-2 or TRBV6-3 and TRBJ2-5; 9 nucleotides match TRBD2. The V gene's germline CDR1 is MNHEY and CDR2 SVGEGT. The V gene end was trimmed by 5 bases and the J gene end by 5 bases; junction bases not matched to a gene: 12. The CDR3 is made up of 16 amino acids. The CDR3 DNA follows: TGTGCCAGCAGTGGCCGACTAGCGGCCAGGCGGGAGACCCAGTACTTC. It specifies CASSGRLAARRETQYF.

The rearrangement joins TRBV5-1 to TRBJ2-1; D might be TRBD1 (5 bases). V was cut by 4 bases and J by 5 bases, with 10 bases left in between. The length of the CDR3 is 13 residues. Germline V gene sequence: CDR1 SGHRS, CDR2 YFSETQ. The CDR3 region is CASSLWGDNEQFF. CDR3 bases: TGCGCCAGCAGCCTCTGGGGCGACAATGAGCAGTTCTTC.

The chain combines TRBV9 with TRBJ2-3; D tentatively reads TRBD1 or TRBD2 (6 bases each). The V gene lost 6 bases and the J gene lost 4 bases, with 18 bases spanning the gap. The CDR3 consists of 15 residues. CDR1 is SGDLS and CDR2 is YYNGEE in the germline V gene. CDR3 DNA: TGTGCCAGCACAGCCTGGGTGGGGGGCGCAGATACGCAGTATTTT. Translated, it gives CASTAWVGGADTQYF.

V and J are TRBV7-2 and TRBJ1-2, with D perhaps matching TRBD1 (5 bases). Germline V lookup: CDR1 SGHTA, CDR2 FQGNSA. CDR3 size: 18 residues. The V end was cut by 1 base, the J end by 0 bases, with 18 bases between. The CDR3, as DNA: TGTGCCAGCAGCTTAGGACGGGCGGGACTCTCAGCTAACTATGGCTACACCTTC. It is translated as CASSLGRAGLSANYGYTF.